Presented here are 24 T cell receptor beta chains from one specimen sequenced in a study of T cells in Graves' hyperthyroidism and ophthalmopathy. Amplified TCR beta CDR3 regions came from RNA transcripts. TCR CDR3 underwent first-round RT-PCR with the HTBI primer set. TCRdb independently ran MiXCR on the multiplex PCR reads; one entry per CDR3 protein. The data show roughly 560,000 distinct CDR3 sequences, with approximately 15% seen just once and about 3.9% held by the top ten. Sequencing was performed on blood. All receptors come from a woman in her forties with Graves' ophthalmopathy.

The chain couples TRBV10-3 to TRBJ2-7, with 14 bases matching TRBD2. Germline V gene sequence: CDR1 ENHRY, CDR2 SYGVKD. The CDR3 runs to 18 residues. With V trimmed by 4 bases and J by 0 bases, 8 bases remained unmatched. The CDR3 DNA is TGTGCCATCAGTGCAGGACTAGCGGGGGGAAGAGCCTCCTACGAGCAGTACTTC. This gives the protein CAISAGLAGGRASYEQYF.

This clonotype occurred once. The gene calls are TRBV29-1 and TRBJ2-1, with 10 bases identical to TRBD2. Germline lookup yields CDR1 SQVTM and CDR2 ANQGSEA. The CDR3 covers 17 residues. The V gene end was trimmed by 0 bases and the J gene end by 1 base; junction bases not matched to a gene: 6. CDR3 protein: CSVEELAGRGSYNEQFF. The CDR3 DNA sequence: TGCAGCGTTGAAGAACTAGCGGGGAGGGGATCCTACAATGAGCAGTTCTTC.

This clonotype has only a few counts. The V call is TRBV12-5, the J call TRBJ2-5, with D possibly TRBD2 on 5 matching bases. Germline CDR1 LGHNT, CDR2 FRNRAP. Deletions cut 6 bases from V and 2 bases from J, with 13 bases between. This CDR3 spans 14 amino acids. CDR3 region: CASGLLGLQETQYF. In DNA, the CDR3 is TGTGCTAGTGGCCTACTAGGCCTACAAGAGACCCAGTACTTC.

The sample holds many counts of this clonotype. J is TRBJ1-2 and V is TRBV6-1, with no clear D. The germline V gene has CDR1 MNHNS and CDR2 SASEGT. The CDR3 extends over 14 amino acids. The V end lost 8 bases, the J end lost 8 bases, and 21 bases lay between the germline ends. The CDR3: CASSLAKGLHGYTF. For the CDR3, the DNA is TGTGCCAGCTCCCTAGCCAAAGGGTTGCACGGCTACACCTTC.

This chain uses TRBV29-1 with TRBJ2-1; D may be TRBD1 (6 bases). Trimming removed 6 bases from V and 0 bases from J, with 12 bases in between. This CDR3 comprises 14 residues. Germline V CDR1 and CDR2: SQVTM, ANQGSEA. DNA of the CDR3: TGCAGCGTCGAGGAAGGGGGCTCCTACAATGAGCAGTTCTTC. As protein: CSVEEGGSYNEQFF.

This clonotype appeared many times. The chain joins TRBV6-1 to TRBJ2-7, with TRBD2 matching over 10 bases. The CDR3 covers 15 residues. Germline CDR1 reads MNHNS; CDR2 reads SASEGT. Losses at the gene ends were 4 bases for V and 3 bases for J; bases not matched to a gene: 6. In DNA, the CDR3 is TGTGCCAGCAGTGGGCTAGCGGGAGCGGGCTACGAGCAGTACTTC. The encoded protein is CASSGLAGAGYEQYF.

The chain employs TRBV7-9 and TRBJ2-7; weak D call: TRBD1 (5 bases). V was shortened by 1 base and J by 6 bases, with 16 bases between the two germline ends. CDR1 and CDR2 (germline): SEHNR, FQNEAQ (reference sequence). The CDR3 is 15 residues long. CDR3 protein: CASSLGGPGLGEQYF. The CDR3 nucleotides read TGTGCCAGCAGCTTAGGCGGACCAGGGCTGGGCGAGCAGTACTTC.

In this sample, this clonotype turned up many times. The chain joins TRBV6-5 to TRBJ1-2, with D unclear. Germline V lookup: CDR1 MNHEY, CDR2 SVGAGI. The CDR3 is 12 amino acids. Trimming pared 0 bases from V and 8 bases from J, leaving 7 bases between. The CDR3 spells CASSYSWRGYTF. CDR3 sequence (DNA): TGTGCCAGCAGTTACTCCTGGCGGGGCTACACCTTC.

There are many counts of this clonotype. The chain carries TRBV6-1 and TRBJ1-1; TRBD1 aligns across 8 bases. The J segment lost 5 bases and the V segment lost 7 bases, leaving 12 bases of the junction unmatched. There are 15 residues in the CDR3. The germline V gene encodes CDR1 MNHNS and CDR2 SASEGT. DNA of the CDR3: TGTGCCAGCAAACTTCAGACAGGGGCGAAGACTGAAGCTTTCTTT. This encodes CASKLQTGAKTEAFF.

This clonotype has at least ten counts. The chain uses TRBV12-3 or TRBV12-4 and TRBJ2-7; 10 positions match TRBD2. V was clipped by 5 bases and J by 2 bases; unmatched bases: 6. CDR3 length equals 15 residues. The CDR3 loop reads CASSVSGRKTYEQYF. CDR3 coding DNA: TGTGCCAGCAGTGTTAGCGGGAGGAAGACCTACGAGCAGTACTTC.

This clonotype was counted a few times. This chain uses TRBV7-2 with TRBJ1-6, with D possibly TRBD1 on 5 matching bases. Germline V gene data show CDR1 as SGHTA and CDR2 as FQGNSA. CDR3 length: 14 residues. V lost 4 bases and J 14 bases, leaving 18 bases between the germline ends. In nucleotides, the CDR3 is TGTGCCAGCAGCTCTATCCGGGGCGCCCCGGCCCTCCACTTT. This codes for CASSSIRGAPALHF.

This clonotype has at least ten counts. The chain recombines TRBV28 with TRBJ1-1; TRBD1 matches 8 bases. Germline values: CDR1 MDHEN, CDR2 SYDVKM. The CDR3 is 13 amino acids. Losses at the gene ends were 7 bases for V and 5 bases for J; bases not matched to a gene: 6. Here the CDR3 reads CASTLQGGTEAFF. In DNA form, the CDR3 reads TGTGCCAGCACTCTACAGGGGGGAACTGAAGCTTTCTTT. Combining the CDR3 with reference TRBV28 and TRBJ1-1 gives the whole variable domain DVKVTQSSRYLVKRTGEKVFLECVQDMDHENMFWYRQDPGLGLRLIYFSYDVKMKEKGDIPEGYSVSREKKERFSLILESASTNQTSMYLCASTLQGGTEAFFGQGTRLTVV.

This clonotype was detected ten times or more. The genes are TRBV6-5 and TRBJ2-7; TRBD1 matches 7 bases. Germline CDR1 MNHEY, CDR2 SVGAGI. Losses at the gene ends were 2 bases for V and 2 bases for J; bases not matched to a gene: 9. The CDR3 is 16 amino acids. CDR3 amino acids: CASSYQSGQATYEQYF. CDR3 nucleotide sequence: TGTGCCAGCAGTTACCAATCCGGACAGGCCACCTACGAGCAGTACTTC.

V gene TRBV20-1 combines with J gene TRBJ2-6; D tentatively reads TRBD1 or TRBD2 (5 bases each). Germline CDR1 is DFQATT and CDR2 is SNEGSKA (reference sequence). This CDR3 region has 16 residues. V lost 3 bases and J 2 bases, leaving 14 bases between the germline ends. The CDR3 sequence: CSASDVRDAGANVLTF. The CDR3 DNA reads TGCAGTGCTAGCGACGTCCGGGACGCTGGGGCCAACGTCCTGACTTTC.

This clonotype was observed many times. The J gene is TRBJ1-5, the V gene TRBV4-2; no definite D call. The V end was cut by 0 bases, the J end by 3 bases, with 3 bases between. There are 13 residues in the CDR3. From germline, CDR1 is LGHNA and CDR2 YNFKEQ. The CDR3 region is CASSQDPNQPQHF. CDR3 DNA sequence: TGTGCCAGCAGCCAAGACCCCAATCAGCCCCAGCATTTT.

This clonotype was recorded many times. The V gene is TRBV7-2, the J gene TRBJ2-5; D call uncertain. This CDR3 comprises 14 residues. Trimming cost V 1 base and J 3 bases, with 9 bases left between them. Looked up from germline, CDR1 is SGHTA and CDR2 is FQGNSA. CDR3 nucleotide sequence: TGTGCCAGCAGCTTAGGGCATTGGAAAGAGACCCAGTACTTC. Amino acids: CASSLGHWKETQYF.

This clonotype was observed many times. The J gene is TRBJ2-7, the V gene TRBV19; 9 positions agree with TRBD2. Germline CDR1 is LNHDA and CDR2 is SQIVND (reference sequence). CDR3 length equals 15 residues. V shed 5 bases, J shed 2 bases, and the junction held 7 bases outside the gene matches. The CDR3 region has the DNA TGTGCCAGTAGTGCGGGACTAGCCAGTACCTACGAGCAGTACTTC. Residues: CASSAGLASTYEQYF.

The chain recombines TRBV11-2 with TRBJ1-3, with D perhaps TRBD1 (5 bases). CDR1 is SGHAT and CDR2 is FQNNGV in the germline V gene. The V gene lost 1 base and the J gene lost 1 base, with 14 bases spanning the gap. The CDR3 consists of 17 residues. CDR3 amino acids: CASSLGTTLFSGNTIYF. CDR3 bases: TGTGCCAGCAGCTTAGGGACAACCCTTTTTTCTGGAAACACCATATATTTT.

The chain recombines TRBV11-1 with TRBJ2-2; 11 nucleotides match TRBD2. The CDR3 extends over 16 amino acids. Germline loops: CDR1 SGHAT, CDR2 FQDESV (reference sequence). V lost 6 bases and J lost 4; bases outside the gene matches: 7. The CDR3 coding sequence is TGTGCCAGCAGGACTAGCGGGGCCCGTGGCACCGGGGAGCTGTTTTTT. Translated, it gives CASRTSGARGTGELFF.

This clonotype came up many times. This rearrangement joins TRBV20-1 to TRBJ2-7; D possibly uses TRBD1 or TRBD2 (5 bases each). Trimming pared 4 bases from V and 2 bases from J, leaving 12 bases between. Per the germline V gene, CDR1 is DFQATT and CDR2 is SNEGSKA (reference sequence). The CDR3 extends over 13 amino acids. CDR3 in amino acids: CSANRDDTYEQYF. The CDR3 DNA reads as TGCAGTGCTAACCGGGACGATACCTACGAGCAGTACTTC.

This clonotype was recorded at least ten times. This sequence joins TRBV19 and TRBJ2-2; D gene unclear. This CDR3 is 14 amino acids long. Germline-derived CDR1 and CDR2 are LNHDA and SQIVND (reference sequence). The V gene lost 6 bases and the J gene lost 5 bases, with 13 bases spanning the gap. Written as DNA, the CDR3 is TGTGCCAGTAGCCTCTCGAAGTGGACCGGGGAGCTGTTTTTT. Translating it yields CASSLSKWTGELFF.

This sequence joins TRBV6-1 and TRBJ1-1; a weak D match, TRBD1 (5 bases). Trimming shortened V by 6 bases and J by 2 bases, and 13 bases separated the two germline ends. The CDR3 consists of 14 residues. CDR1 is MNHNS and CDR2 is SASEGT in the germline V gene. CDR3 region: CASSQRQLNTEAFF. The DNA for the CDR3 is TGTGCCAGCAGCCAGAGACAGCTAAACACTGAAGCTTTCTTT.

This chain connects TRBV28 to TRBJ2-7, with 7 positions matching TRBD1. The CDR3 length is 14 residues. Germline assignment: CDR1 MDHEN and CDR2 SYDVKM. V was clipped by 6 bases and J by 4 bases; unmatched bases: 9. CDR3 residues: CASRGWGQTYEQYF. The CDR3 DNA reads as TGTGCCAGCAGGGGGTGGGGACAGACTTACGAGCAGTACTTC.

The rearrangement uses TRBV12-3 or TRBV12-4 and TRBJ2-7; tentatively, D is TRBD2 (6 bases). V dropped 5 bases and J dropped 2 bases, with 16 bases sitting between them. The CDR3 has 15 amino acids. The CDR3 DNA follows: TGTGCCAGCAGTCCACCGGGACTCCTGACCTACGAGCAGTACTTC. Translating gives CASSPPGLLTYEQYF.